This is a list of T cell receptor beta chains from one sample in a study of CD8 T cells in ankylosing spondylitis. TCRdb fed the 5' RACE reads into MiXCR, producing one record per CDR3 protein. The sample contains just over 300,000 distinct CDR3 sequences, around 20% of which appear only once. Sequenced: blood, either unsorted or a sorted T cell fraction (not recorded which). The receptor set was obtained from a female donor with ankylosing spondylitis or in good health (not recorded which). Both conserved end residues are part of each CDR3. The D gene is left open where the match is weak. Size is omitted from some rows. Given values are once, few, many or a class for expanded clones.

d_gene,v_gene,j_gene,abundance,CDR3aa,CDR3nt
TRBD1,TRBV15,TRBJ2-7,few,CATGTDRDYSPYEQYF,TGTGCCACCGGGACAGACAGGGATTATTCTCCCTACGAGCAGTACTTC
TRBD2,TRBV10-3,TRBJ2-1,few,CAITGGGEQFF,TGTGCCATCACTGGGGGGGGTGAGCAGTTCTTC
NA,TRBV20-1,TRBJ1-5,few,CSARPPGQVGQPQHF,TGCAGTGCTAGACCTCCGGGCCAAGTGGGTCAGCCCCAGCATTTT
TRBD1,TRBV20-1,TRBJ2-7,many,CSARDDRELGEQYF,TGCAGTGCTAGAGATGACAGGGAACTAGGCGAGCAGTACTTC
TRBD2,TRBV7-3,TRBJ2-1,NA,CASSLFPSGRRAQFF,TGTGCCAGCAGCTTATTCCCTAGCGGGAGGCGGGCGCAGTTCTTC
NA,TRBV20-1,TRBJ2-6,many,CSASLSSGANVLTF,TGCAGTGCTAGCTTGTCCTCTGGGGCCAACGTCCTGACTTTC
TRBD2,TRBV7-2,TRBJ2-5,few,CASSFLGLAEETQYF,TGTGCCAGCAGCTTTCTAGGACTAGCGGAAGAGACCCAGTACTTC
NA,TRBV29-1,TRBJ2-3,many,CSVEEWSTDTQYF,TGCAGCGTTGAAGAATGGAGCACAGATACGCAGTATTTT
NA,TRBV7-2,TRBJ2-3,few,CASSAGRTDTQYF,TGTGCCAGCAGCGCCGGACGGACAGATACGCAGTATTTT
NA,TRBV27,TRBJ2-7,NA,CASSPLGQPLTEQYF,TGTGCCAGCAGTCCCCTCGGACAGCCTTTGACCGAGCAGTACTTC
TRBD1,TRBV29-1,TRBJ1-1,many,CSVRQGNTEAFF,TGCAGCGTCCGACAGGGGAACACTGAAGCTTTCTTT
TRBD2,TRBV20-1,TRBJ2-7,NA,CSARDWTSGASYEQYF,TGCAGTGCTAGAGACTGGACTAGCGGGGCTTCCTACGAGCAGTACTTC
NA,TRBV5-5,TRBJ2-7,NA,CASSSDAGTATYEQYF,TGTGCCAGCAGCTCTGATGCCGGGACGGCTACCTACGAGCAGTACTTC
NA,TRBV20-1,TRBJ1-2,NA,CSAKPPPENYGYTF,TGCAGTGCTAAACCTCCCCCAGAGAACTATGGCTACACCTTC
NA,TRBV5-1,TRBJ2-1,NA,CASSPLRNEQFF,TGCGCCAGCAGCCCACTTAGAAATGAGCAGTTCTTC